This T cell receptor (beta chain) was recorded in a study of blood T cell repertoires in COVID-19. At the level of the study: The origin of the acute and convalescent COVID-19 samples was the United States, Italy and Spain. T cells, B-cell-depleted T cells, or PBMCs provided the cDNA or gDNA that served as material.

Assay used: immunoSEQ multiplex PCR; TCRdb lists only in-frame clones, some missing. The data hold about 50,000 clones, with over 70% observed a single time. V was pared by 1 base and J by 6 bases, with 16 bases between. This CDR3 has 15 amino acids. The germline V gene has CDR1 GTSNPN and CDR2 SVGIG (reference sequence). Enrolment of Seattle patients took place during active infection, and they were followed longitudinally. The chain uses TRBV30 and TRBJ1-5; a possible D gene is TRBD1 (5 bases). The receptor's source is a woman over 75 with COVID-19, enrolled during active disease. Sequenced material: peripheral blood. As DNA, the CDR3 is TGTGCCTGGAGTGGCGGGGGTTTAGAGGGTCAGCCCCAGCATTTT. It translates to CAWSGGGLEGQPQHF.